These 14 T cell receptor beta chains were all obtained from the same sample, sequenced in a study of blood T cell repertoires in COVID-19. Profiling relied on immunoSEQ multiplex PCR, and the TCRdb table lists in-frame clones only, not all of them. The sample has approximately 150,000 clones, roughly 87% seen once. What was sequenced was peripheral blood. The receptors originated from a woman aged 45 to 65 with acute or convalescent COVID-19.

This chain links TRBV24-1 with TRBJ2-3; 9 bases are shared with TRBD2. V lost 4 bases and J lost 4; bases outside the gene matches: 11. Germline V gene sequence: CDR1 KGHDR, CDR2 SFDVKD. CDR3 length: 17 residues. Written as DNA, the CDR3 is TGTGCCACCAGTGACGCTCTAGGCGGGGGGGCCTCAGATACGCAGTATTTT. This codes for CATSDALGGGASDTQYF.

The V call is TRBV5-3, the J call TRBJ2-1, with TRBD2 matching over 7 bases. TRBV5-3 is an ORF, and what it does is uncertain. The V gene end was trimmed by 3 bases and the J gene end by 0 bases; junction bases not matched to a gene: 6. The CDR3 loop spans 16 amino acids. CDR3 amino acids: CARSSTSPDSYNEQFF. CDR3 bases: TGTGCCAGAAGCTCGACTAGCCCCGACTCCTACAATGAGCAGTTCTTC.

A single count supports this clone. The CDR3 sequence is CASSLVSTGGTEAFF. The DNA for the CDR3 is TGTGCCAGCAGCTTAGTAAGTACAGGGGGCACTGAAGCTTTCTTT. V and J are TRBV7-2 and TRBJ1-1; 8 bases fit TRBD1. The CDR3 is 15 amino acids. Trimming at V came to 1 base and at J to 4 bases, leaving 5 bases not matched to a gene. Germline CDR1 SGHTA, CDR2 FQGNSA.

The chain has TRBV9 and TRBJ1-2; D uncertain. The germline V gene has CDR1 SGDLS and CDR2 YYNGEE. This CDR3 comprises 13 residues. The V end lost 0 bases, the J end lost 4 bases, and 7 bases lay between the germline ends. The CDR3 protein is CASSVAEGYGYTF. CDR3 bases: TGTGCCAGCAGCGTAGCTGAGGGCTATGGCTACACCTTC.

This chain links TRBV11-3 with TRBJ1-2; possibly TRBD1 for D (6 bases). From germline, CDR1 is SGHNT and CDR2 YENEEA. The CDR3 is 12 residues long. V was shortened by 5 bases and J by 6 bases, with 10 bases between the two germline ends. As DNA, the CDR3 is TGTGCCAGCAGCAAAGCAGGGGATGGCTACACCTTC. Residues: CASSKAGDGYTF.

The gene calls are TRBV7-2 and TRBJ1-1, with D perhaps matching TRBD1 (5 bases). The CDR3 consists of 14 residues. The ends were cut back, 3 bases at V and 5 bases at J, with 13 bases in the middle. Germline CDR1 and CDR2: SGHTA and FQGNSA. The CDR3 sequence is CASSLGGDRTEAFF. DNA for the CDR3: TGTGCCAGCAGCTTGGGAGGGGATCGAACTGAAGCTTTCTTT.

The gene calls are TRBV10-1 and TRBJ1-3, with D possibly matching TRBD1 (6 bases). Germline V gene data show CDR1 as WNHNN and CDR2 as SYGVQD (reference sequence). V was clipped by 5 bases and J by 5 bases, with 19 bases between them. There are 16 residues in the CDR3. CDR3 in DNA: TGCGCCAGCAGTCCGGGGACAAAGGTACTCCGAAACACCATATATTTT. It translates to CASSPGTKVLRNTIYF.

The V call is TRBV11-2, the J call TRBJ1-1; D may be TRBD1 (5 bases). Trimming cost V 4 bases and J 0 bases, with 12 bases left between them. The CDR3 spans 15 residues. Germline loops: CDR1 SGHAT, CDR2 FQNNGV. The CDR3 protein is CASSSTETVNTEAFF. The CDR3 DNA follows: TGTGCCAGCAGCTCAACTGAGACAGTGAACACTGAAGCTTTCTTT.

This clone was counted once. The chain links TRBV2 to TRBJ2-2; D unresolved. CDR3 length equals 12 residues. Deletions cut 2 bases from V and 6 bases from J, with 4 bases between. CDR1 is SNHLY and CDR2 is FYNNEI in the germline V gene. CDR3 sequence (DNA): TGTGCCAGCAGTGAACTCTCCGGGGAGCTGTTTTTT. Protein product: CASSELSGELFF.

CDR3 nucleotide sequence: TGCGCCAGCAGCTTGGGCACAGGGGTCGATTCCCTCAATGAGCAGTTCTTC. The encoded protein is CASSLGTGVDSLNEQFF. This chain joins TRBV5-1 and TRBJ2-1; 7 bases are shared with TRBD1. The CDR3 runs 17 residues. The germline V gene has CDR1 SGHRS and CDR2 YFSETQ. The ends lost 0 bases at V and 6 bases at J; junction bases unmatched: 12.

Remarks on this clone: Other DNA sequences in the same sample also yield this CDR3. The rearrangement uses TRBV7-9 and TRBJ2-7, with TRBD1 as a possible D gene (7 bases). The germline gives CDR1 SEHNR, CDR2 FQNEAQ (reference sequence). This CDR3 is 13 amino acids long. Trimming cost V 6 bases and J 1 base, with 10 bases left between them. CDR3 in amino acids: CASRRDSSYEQYF. CDR3 bases: TGTGCCAGCAGGCGGGACAGTTCCTACGAGCAGTACTTC.

The chain links TRBV3-1 (or the pseudogene TRBV3-2) to TRBJ1-3; 7 positions match TRBD1. Trimming at V came to 0 bases and at J to 3 bases, leaving 5 bases not matched to a gene. The CDR3 loop spans 16 amino acids. Germline V gene data show CDR1 as LGHDT and CDR2 as YNNKEL (reference sequence). CDR3 nucleotides: TGTGCCAGCAGCCAAGAAAGGGGGCGCTTTGGAAACACCATATATTTT. It translates to CASSQERGRFGNTIYF.

The chain recombines TRBV29-1 with TRBJ2-7, with TRBD2 as a possible D gene (5 bases). Germline V gene data show CDR1 as SQVTM and CDR2 as ANQGSEA. This CDR3 has 14 residues. The V end lost 1 base, the J end lost 2 bases, and 12 bases lay between the germline ends. CDR3 sequence reads: CSVEGKRRPYEQYF. In DNA, the CDR3 is TGCAGCGTTGAAGGGAAACGGAGGCCCTACGAGCAGTACTTC.

The V call is TRBV11-2, the J call TRBJ2-1, with 14 bases lining up with TRBD2. Trimming at V came to 1 base and at J to 6 bases, leaving 5 bases not matched to a gene. The CDR3 sequence is 17 residues long. Per germline, CDR1 SGHAT and CDR2 FQNNGV. The CDR3 spells CASSLGLAGGPGNEQFF. CDR3 sequence (DNA): TGTGCCAGCAGCTTAGGACTAGCGGGAGGGCCGGGCAATGAGCAGTTCTTC.